The clone carrying this TCR beta chain was counted ten times or more. No antigen is known for it. The V end was cut by 6 bases, the J end by 5 bases, with 14 bases between. The CDR3 runs to 13 residues. Germline V gene sequence: CDR1 LGHDT, CDR2 YNNKEL (reference sequence). Graves' hyperthyroidism qualified as stable when ophthalmopathy did not progress within 18 months. Uncontrolled infection, other autoimmune disease, pregnancy or lactation led to exclusion. Based on clinical symptoms, serum thyroxine and TRAb, thyroid ultrasound and orbital computed tomography, diagnoses were reached. The TCR beta CDR3 regions underwent amplification using RNA transcripts as the source. TCR CDR3 underwent first-round RT-PCR with the HTBI primer set. From the multiplex PCR reads, TCRdb called clonotypes with MiXCR, one entry per CDR3 protein. The sample yields 190,000 or so distinct CDR3 sequences, 15% to 20% seen once.

The data were obtained in a study of T cells in Graves' hyperthyroidism and ophthalmopathy. Findings and limits, study-wide: Most thyroid clonotypes expanded above 0.001 appeared in blood too.

The sequencing sample was made of blood. V and J are TRBV3-1 and TRBJ2-7; unclear D gene. This TCR was recovered from a man aged 35 to 55 with Graves' hyperthyroidism. The CDR3: CASSTMSVDEQYF. In DNA, the CDR3 is TGTGCCAGCAGTACGATGAGCGTCGACGAGCAGTACTTC.